This T cell receptor (beta chain) was sequenced for a study of cytomegalovirus exposure and HLA in healthy donors. As to this clone: What it binds is unknown.

J gave up 14 bases and V 6 bases, and 9 bases lay outside the gene matches. The germline CDR1 and CDR2 sequences are SQVTM and ANQGSEA. The CDR3 length is 12 residues. Primers for the PCR totalled 60 Vbeta and 13 Jbeta. Sequenced by immunoSEQ multiplex PCR; TCRdb stores in-frame clones only, minus some. Counted here are about 120,000 clones, around 75% occurring once; the ten biggest clones make up about 0.92%. Study observations and caveats: The authors excluded some V segments, including TRBV6-2 and TRBV6-3, as indistinguishable.

Donors consisted of healthy bone marrow donors. Donors were nominally healthy when sampled, though unrecorded immune exposures were likely. The genes are TRBV29-1 and TRBJ1-6; 8 bases agree with TRBD1. Material for sequencing was PBMCs. The receptor's source is a woman younger than 45 in good health and CMV-seronegative. This chain's CDR3 is CSVVTGEGSLHF. The CDR3 nucleotides are TGCAGCGTGGTGACAGGGGAGGGTTCCCTCCACTTT.